This TCR beta chain was documented in a study of blood T cell repertoires in COVID-19. Study context: The United States, Italy and Spain were the sources of the acute and convalescent COVID-19 samples. In each case, the material was cDNA or gDNA derived from T cells, B-cell-depleted T cells, or PBMCs.

The CDR3 runs to 14 residues. Trimming removed 9 bases from V and 2 bases from J, with 10 bases in between. The germline CDR1 and CDR2 sequences are KGHDR and SFDVKD. This clone has just a few counts. Methods used by the authors: Reference gene primer amplification yielded estimated nucleated cell counts. The protocol was immunoSEQ multiplex PCR, while the TCRdb copy is restricted to in-frame clones and leaves out a portion. V and J calls and clone size are as listed in that table; D and trimming were resolved from the DNA. The table records some 90,000 clones, about four fifths of them present only once.

Material for sequencing was peripheral blood. The chain has TRBV24-1 and TRBJ2-6, with unresolved D. The sequence was collected from a human donor in a cohort sampled during active COVID-19. The CDR3 nucleotides are TGTGCCACCCGGCGACACGCTGGGGCCAACGTCCTGACTTTC. Protein: CATRRHAGANVLTF.